The 4 T cell receptor beta chains below were found in one sample sequenced in a study of T cells in Graves' hyperthyroidism and ophthalmopathy. The investigators amplified TCR beta CDR3 regions from RNA transcripts. During a first-round RT-PCR of the TCR CDR3, the HTBI primer set was used. TCRdb reprocessed the multiplex PCR reads with MiXCR, giving one entry per CDR3 protein. The sample carries some 500,000 distinct CDR3 sequences, over 13% recorded once. Sequences were obtained from blood. The origin of the receptors is a woman under 30 with Graves' hyperthyroidism.

With regard to this clonotype: The CDR3 ends on some other residue instead of the conserved phenylalanine or tryptophan, so this is likely a read error. The chain employs TRBV18 and TRBJ2-1, with 8 bases matching TRBD1. V lost 6 bases and J lost 3; bases outside the gene matches: 7. Germline V lookup: CDR1 KGHSH, CDR2 LQKENI. The CDR3 is made up of 15 amino acids. The CDR3 bases are TGTGCCAGCTCGCCCGCGACAGGGGACTACAATGAGCAGTTCGTC. It yields the protein CASSPATGDYNEQFV.

This chain connects TRBV27 to TRBJ1-5; tentatively, D is TRBD1 (6 bases). The CDR3 loop spans 14 amino acids. Trimming removed 3 bases from V and 6 bases from J, with 12 bases in between. CDR1 is MNHEY, CDR2 SMNVEV, per germline (reference sequence). CDR3 region: CASSLGRGIQPQHF. DNA for the CDR3: TGTGCCAGCAGTTTGGGGAGGGGGATTCAGCCCCAGCATTTT.

This clonotype has only a few counts. This chain joins TRBV19 and TRBJ2-5; TRBD1 agrees at 10 bases. J lost 4 bases, V lost 4 bases, and 6 bases had no gene match. The germline CDR1 and CDR2 sequences are LNHDA and SQIVND (reference sequence). The CDR3 is made up of 15 amino acids. CDR3 sequence (DNA): TGTGCCAGTAGTAGGACAGGGGGATTATTAGAGACCCAGTACTTC. It is translated as CASSRTGGLLETQYF.

The sample holds many counts of this clonotype. The gene calls are TRBV30 and TRBJ2-3, with TRBD2 matching 13 bases. This CDR3 comprises 16 residues. Trimming removed 0 bases from V and 3 bases from J; junction bases left unmatched: 3. Germline values: CDR1 GTSNPN, CDR2 SVGIG (reference sequence). CDR3 loop: CAWSVGTSGTTDTQYF. For the CDR3, the DNA is TGTGCCTGGAGTGTAGGGACTAGCGGGACGACAGATACGCAGTATTTT.